Sequencing of this TCR beta chain was carried out in a study of cytomegalovirus exposure and HLA in healthy donors (dated by TCRdb to about 2017). Background on the whole study: An earlier analysis of several hundred of the donors reported 250 to 350 Gb of sequence data and 117 million unique TCR beta sequences from 190 million or so T cells. An early release covering roughly 580 HLA-typed donors comprised around 300 gigabases of sequencing data and about 90 million unique TCR sequences. Among the approximately 430 genotyped donors, around 81% belonged to the genetic ancestry cluster associated with self-reported Caucasian donors. The study aimed to test whether signatures of past pathogen exposure could be identified by cataloging public T cell receptors. Using immunosequencing, the study profiled T cell repertoires from around 680 subjects and related those repertoires to cytomegalovirus serostatus. In addition to the first cohort of 650 to 750 subjects, a separate validation cohort of 130 or so different subjects was used. To predict cytomegalovirus infection status, the study combined high-throughput TCR immunosequencing, statistical association of individual TCRs with disease status, and machine learning. In a later analysis, previously published TCR beta repertoires from about 640 donors were re-analyzed and high-resolution HLA genotyping was added so that TCR occurrence patterns could be studied. Rather than drawing on any new phenotypic data, the later analysis identified candidate immune exposures from TCR beta sequences and the way those sequences occurred across donors. To decide whether each TCR beta V gene segment behaved as functional or pseudogenic, an earlier analysis of 587 of the donors relied on high-throughput TCR beta sequencing. Donor age, sex, ethnicity and CMV serostatus were collected together with the repertoire data. Genome-wide SNP genotypes for about 65% of the roughly 670 donors were used in a later genetic analysis, which treated that subset as a discovery cohort. Every discovery cohort repertoire had been produced on one sequencing platform. HLA typing included class I and class II loci at four-digit resolution. The number of donors typed differed by locus, with about 620-630 for A, B, C, DRB1 and DQB1, more than 500 for DQA1, some 570 for DPA1, and about 450 for DPB1. A few DR-DQ haplotypes were treated as single units for association and clustering because of strong linkage in the cohort. Across about 370 genotyped donors of the cohort, an average of about 240,000 unique TCR beta nucleotide sequences per donor were sequenced, and around 20% of those sequences were non-productive.

The research as a whole found: Specific HLA alleles were associated with over 15,000 TCR beta sequences at a false discovery rate of 0.05 in a later analysis. A further reported finding was that TCR beta sequences accurately predicted the HLA-A and HLA-B alleles for most subjects in the first cohort. Several of the top co-occurrence clusters appeared to be linked to parvovirus B19, influenza, CMV and Epstein-Barr virus, according to a later analysis. The authors suggested that the approach could potentially be generalized to other disease states and immunological phenotypes. In vitro tests confirmed that a few of the cytomegalovirus-associated TCR beta chains recognize cytomegalovirus antigens. Immune exposure information for the cohort was limited to CMV serostatus. The cohort was sequenced for TCR beta chains only, and without alpha or paired-chain data the features that could be detected were limited. The classifier was reported to diagnose cytomegalovirus status with high specificity and sensitivity in both the original and validation cohorts. Most CMV-associated TCR beta chains appeared to be HLA-restricted in a later analysis, and the HLA associations seemed to be driven largely by CMV exposure. The study listed 164 TCR beta chains as associated with cytomegalovirus. Most TCR sequences were observed very rarely across donors, whereas some public TCRs were present in many individuals. An association between a missense DCLRE1C variant and V-gene and J-gene trimming of TCR beta chains was found in a later genetic analysis and replicated in an independent cohort. A later analysis found that TCR association rates varied across HLA loci, with DRB1 alleles showing the most associated TCRs and HLA-C alleles the fewest. Roughly uniform sequencing depth across donors was assumed in presence/absence analyses, although this assumption may not hold. Linkage disequilibrium might explain the correlated functional status among segregating V segments, but an unknown experimental factor could not be excluded. A later analysis found that HLA-associated TCR beta chains were more clonally expanded and had lower generation probabilities than equally common non-associated chains. Because counts were too low, roughly 18 rarely observed V segments, including chromosome 9 orphons, were left out of the earlier analysis of about 500 of the donors. A later genetic analysis reported fewer N-insertions in productive TCRs among donors in an Asian-associated ancestry cluster than the roughly 640-donor mean. A group of highly shared sequence variants was considered likely to be a technical artifact of the sequencing pipeline. Strong co-occurrence of HLA alleles, especially DR and DQ, made assigning TCR associations to individual alleles difficult. The 87-base-pair reads could not distinguish some IMGT-functional V segments, including TRBV6-2 and TRBV6-3, so those segments were excluded. Because HLA typing was missing for some donors at each locus, association tests included only the typed subset. An earlier analysis of around 500 of the donors showed that most TCR beta V segments appeared in productive rearrangements either about 87% or about 30% of the time, which broadly matched IMGT annotations.

As regards this clone: There is no known antigen for this receptor. No much larger clonotype is one base removed from it; base qualities were not supplied.

In total, roughly 710 healthy bone marrow donors made up the cohort. At the time of sampling, all cohort members were nominally healthy, though unrecorded immune exposures were likely present. The donor tested CMV seronegative and was one of the 352 seronegative cohort members. Each donor provided a peripheral blood sample, and peripheral blood mononuclear cells were used for TCR beta sequencing. The Qiagen DNeasy Blood Extraction Kit was used to extract genomic DNA from the blood cell samples. The receptor library was made with the immunoSEQ multiplex PCR assay. The multiplex PCR relied on a mix of 60 forward primers for TCR Vbeta segments and 13 reverse primers for TCR Jbeta segments. A multiplex PCR assay on genomic DNA amplified the CDR3 region of rearranged TCR beta genes. The amplified TCR beta libraries were sequenced on the Illumina HiSeq System as 87-base-pair reads. The source study handled its data this way. A later analysis counted approximately 84 million unique TCR beta chains across the 550 to 800 repertoires, and 10 million to 11 million of these chains were shared by at least two donors. To remove PCR and sequencing errors, raw reads were error-corrected and collapsed into unique sequences using a nearest-neighbor algorithm that merged closely related sequences. V, D and J gene segments were assigned by aligning CDR3 sequences to IMGT reference sequences. Each retained sequence needed at least a six-nucleotide match to both a V gene segment and a J gene segment. A rearrangement counted as productive if the CDR3 had no stop codons and remained in frame with V and J, and every other rearrangement counted as non-productive. CDR3 was defined by IMGT convention, running from the second conserved V-encoded cysteine to the conserved J-encoded phenylalanine. The earlier analysis of 500 to 600 of the donors excluded sequences that lacked an unambiguous match to a single V gene segment. In an earlier analysis of 587 of the donors, a V segment was called functional when productive rearrangements were above 56.7%, and segregating when the standard deviation between donors exceeded 5%. To diagnose cytomegalovirus status from the catalog of TCR beta chain sequences, a statistical classification framework was built. In a later analysis, V and J genes were assigned by comparing TCR nucleotide sequences against IMGT/GENE-DB human TR gene sequences. In a later analysis, CDR3 sequences and most-parsimonious VDJ recombination scenarios were assigned using the TCRdist pipeline. In a later analysis, every TCR beta chain was defined by the combination of its CDR3 amino acid sequence and its V-gene family, and reads without a unique V-gene family were dropped. In a later analysis, 450 to 600 highly shared, low-generation-probability nucleotide sequences were removed to address suspected cross-contamination and a sequencing artifact. For each public chain, a later analysis derived a clonal expansion index from normalized ranks of inferred template counts within each repertoire. Generation probabilities in a later analysis came from a VDJ recombination model fitted to out-of-frame rearrangements, and those results were checked against IGoR. In a later analysis, hypergeometric tests were used to score TCR-TCR, TCR-HLA and TCR-CMV co-occurrence, with a repertoire-size bias correction applied to TCR pairs. A later analysis estimated false discovery rates by permuting HLA or CMV assignments 20 times. In a later analysis, co-occurring TCRs were grouped with DBSCAN, and TCRdist sequence similarity was added when clustering was performed within HLA-allele-positive subsets. Repertoires with fewer than 30,000 or more than 120,000 public chains were left out of co-occurrence clustering, as were four to six repertoires with anomalous nucleotide sharing. TCRdb took this table from immuneACCESS and kept in-frame rearrangements with V and J called. Such tables lack part of the clones; where checked against another copy, unresolved V genes explain under half of the gap, and the rest is unexplained. Clone size and the V and J calls come from that table; the DNA yielded D and trimming. This sample is represented by roughly 240,000 clones; 85% of them were singletons. About 0.25% of the sample comes from the top ten.

The germline V gene specifies MGHRA as CDR1 and YSYEKL as CDR2. There are 18 amino acids in the CDR3, from cysteine to phenylalanine inclusive. The only DNA kept is the CDR3, 54 bases in frame from the first base. Trimming leaves V shorter by 1 base and J shorter by 1 base, with the junction holding 13 bases beyond the gene matches. The sample consisted of PBMCs. The V gene is TRBV4-1 and the J gene is TRBJ2-7; 7 bases in the middle match TRBD1. The clonotype originates from a girl aged 2 to 9 in good health and CMV-seronegative. The DNA sequence is as follows: TGCGCCAGCAGCCAAGTCAGTCCGGGACAGCCATTTTCCTACGAGCAGTACTTC. The encoded protein is CASSQVSPGQPFSYEQYF.